These T cell receptor beta chains were read from a single sample in a study of blood T cells in healthy people across ages. TCRdb re-derived calls from the 5' RACE reads in MiXCR, one entry per CDR3 protein. The sample yields some 700,000 distinct CDR3 sequences, roughly 44% seen once. Sequences were obtained from blood. The receptors here all came from a woman aged 60-70 years in good health. The CDR3 runs from the conserved cysteine through the conserved F or W. Each record gives: D gene, clone size, J gene, V gene, CDR3 protein, CDR3 DNA. The D gene is left open where the match is weak. Not every row has a clone size; where given, it reads once, few, many or a size class.

d_call: .; clone_size: few; j_call: TRBJ2-3; v_call: TRBV5-1; cdr3_aa: CASSFTPGDTQYF; cdr3_nt: TGCGCCAGCAGCTTTACCCCGGGAGATACGCAGTATTTT
d_call: TRBD2; clone_size: .; j_call: TRBJ2-3; v_call: TRBV28; cdr3_aa: CASSLTLWTSGGRVDTQYF; cdr3_nt: TGTGCCAGCAGTCTAACCCTTTGGACTAGCGGGGGCCGGGTAGATACGCAGTATTTT
d_call: TRBD2; clone_size: many; j_call: TRBJ2-3; v_call: TRBV7-2; cdr3_aa: CASSLKSYSGGRSDTQYF; cdr3_nt: TGTGCCAGCAGCTTAAAGAGTTATAGCGGGGGGCGATCGGATACGCAGTATTTT
d_call: TRBD1; clone_size: many; j_call: TRBJ2-5; v_call: TRBV29-1; cdr3_aa: CSVVGGGETQYF; cdr3_nt: TGCAGCGTTGTAGGGGGCGGCGAGACCCAGTACTTC
d_call: .; clone_size: few; j_call: TRBJ2-3; v_call: TRBV6-5; cdr3_aa: CASSYGGDGTDTQYF; cdr3_nt: TGTGCCAGCAGTTACGGCGGGGATGGCACAGATACGCAGTATTTT
d_call: .; clone_size: .; j_call: TRBJ1-3; v_call: TRBV12-3/TRBV12-4; cdr3_aa: CASSFITGAGGNTIYF; cdr3_nt: TGTGCCAGCAGTTTTATTACGGGGGCCGGTGGAAACACCATATATTTT
d_call: .; clone_size: .; j_call: TRBJ2-7; v_call: TRBV20-1; cdr3_aa: CSASQQIYEQYF; cdr3_nt: TGCAGTGCTAGCCAACAGATCTACGAGCAGTACTTC
d_call: .; clone_size: once; j_call: TRBJ2-2; v_call: TRBV20-1; cdr3_aa: CSARRGGSAGELFF; cdr3_nt: TGCAGTGCTAGAAGGGGAGGTTCCGCCGGGGAGCTGTTTTTT
d_call: TRBD1; clone_size: many; j_call: TRBJ2-5; v_call: TRBV7-9; cdr3_aa: CASTQGADEQYF; cdr3_nt: TGTGCCAGCACCCAGGGGGCAGATGAGCAGTACTTC
d_call: TRBD2; clone_size: .; j_call: TRBJ2-1; v_call: TRBV20-1; cdr3_aa: CSVGLAYNKQFF; cdr3_nt: TGCAGCGTTGGACTAGCCTACAATAAGCAGTTCTTC
d_call: TRBD2; clone_size: .; j_call: TRBJ2-1; v_call: TRBV29-1; cdr3_aa: CSVEGPSGYNEQFF; cdr3_nt: TGCAGCGTTGAAGGGCCTAGCGGTTACAATGAGCAGTTCTTC
d_call: .; clone_size: .; j_call: TRBJ2-6; v_call: TRBV7-9; cdr3_aa: CASSHEVAGANVLTF; cdr3_nt: TGTGCCAGCAGCCATGAGGTAGCGGGGGCCAACGTCCTGACTTTC
d_call: .; clone_size: .; j_call: TRBJ2-7; v_call: TRBV5-8; cdr3_aa: CASREESEQYF; cdr3_nt: TGTGCCAGCAGGGAGGAGTCCGAGCAGTACTTC
d_call: .; clone_size: .; j_call: TRBJ1-2; v_call: TRBV29-1; cdr3_aa: CSGGVETVSGGYTF; cdr3_nt: TGCAGCGGCGGGGTTGAAACGGTTTCGGGCGGCTACACCTTC
d_call: .; clone_size: .; j_call: TRBJ2-5; v_call: TRBV5-5; cdr3_aa: CASSLLGTGSGETQYF; cdr3_nt: TGTGCCAGCAGCTTACTTGGAACAGGGTCGGGAGAGACCCAGTACTTC
d_call: TRBD1; clone_size: once; j_call: TRBJ1-6; v_call: TRBV20-1; cdr3_aa: CSAGGQGSRYNSPLHF; cdr3_nt: TGCAGTGCTGGGGGACAGGGTAGCAGATATAATTCACCCCTCCACTTT
d_call: .; clone_size: few; j_call: TRBJ1-5; v_call: TRBV5-1; cdr3_aa: CASSRDSGEGPQHF; cdr3_nt: TGCGCCAGCAGCCGAGATTCAGGGGAGGGACCCCAGCATTTT
d_call: .; clone_size: .; j_call: TRBJ2-3; v_call: TRBV14; cdr3_aa: CASSPRLDSTDTQYF; cdr3_nt: TGTGCCAGCAGCCCACGGCTAGATTCCACAGATACGCAGTATTTT
d_call: .; clone_size: .; j_call: TRBJ2-1; v_call: TRBV6-6; cdr3_aa: CASSYIQAHNEQFF; cdr3_nt: TGTGCCAGCAGTTACATCCAGGCTCACAATGAGCAGTTCTTC
d_call: .; clone_size: once; j_call: TRBJ2-7; v_call: TRBV18; cdr3_aa: CASSPTIGQSSYEQYF; cdr3_nt: TGTGCCAGCTCACCGACGATAGGACAGAGTTCCTACGAGCAGTACTTC
d_call: .; clone_size: .; j_call: TRBJ1-2; v_call: TRBV20-1; cdr3_aa: CSANKDGANYGYTF; cdr3_nt: TGCAGTGCTAATAAGGACGGTGCTAACTATGGCTACACCTTC
d_call: TRBD1; clone_size: few; j_call: TRBJ1-2; v_call: TRBV9; cdr3_aa: CASSTSSVGTVNYGYTF; cdr3_nt: TGTGCCAGCAGCACAAGCAGCGTTGGGACAGTAAACTATGGCTACACCTTC
d_call: TRBD1; clone_size: .; j_call: TRBJ2-3; v_call: TRBV10-3; cdr3_aa: CAISRQGPGTDTQYF; cdr3_nt: TGTGCCATCAGCCGACAGGGCCCAGGCACAGATACGCAGTATTTT
d_call: .; clone_size: once; j_call: TRBJ2-4; v_call: TRBV21-1; cdr3_aa: CASSHPGLAKNIQYF; cdr3_nt: TGTGCCAGCAGTCACCCGGGACTAGCCAAAAACATTCAGTACTTC
d_call: TRBD2; clone_size: .; j_call: TRBJ2-1; v_call: TRBV24-1; cdr3_aa: CATNAFATSGNHEQFF; cdr3_nt: TGTGCCACCAACGCGTTCGCGACTAGCGGGAACCATGAGCAGTTCTTC
d_call: TRBD1; clone_size: .; j_call: TRBJ1-2; v_call: TRBV3-1; cdr3_aa: CASSMRTGPGYTF; cdr3_nt: TGTGCCAGCAGTATGAGGACAGGGCCAGGCTACACCTTC